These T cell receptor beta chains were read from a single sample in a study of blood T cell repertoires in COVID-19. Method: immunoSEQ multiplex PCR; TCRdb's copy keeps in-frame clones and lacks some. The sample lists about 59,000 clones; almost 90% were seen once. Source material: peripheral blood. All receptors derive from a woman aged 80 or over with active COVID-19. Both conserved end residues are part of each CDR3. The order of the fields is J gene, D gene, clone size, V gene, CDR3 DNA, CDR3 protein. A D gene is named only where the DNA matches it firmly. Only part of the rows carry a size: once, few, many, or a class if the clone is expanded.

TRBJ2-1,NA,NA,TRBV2,TGTGCCAGCAGTGGACTAAATAGATACAATGAGCAGTTCTTC,CASSGLNRYNEQFF
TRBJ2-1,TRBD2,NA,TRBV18,TGTGCCAGCTCGCAGTACCAAGCGGGGCCTGCTGAGCAGTTCTTC,CASSQYQAGPAEQFF
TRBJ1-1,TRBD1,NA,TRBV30,TGTGCCTGGAGTCGGCAGGGGGCGACTGAAGCTTTCTTT,CAWSRQGATEAFF
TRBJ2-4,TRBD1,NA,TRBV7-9,TGTGCCAGCAGCTTAGAAGGGGGCGGAAACATTCAGTACTTC,CASSLEGGGNIQYF
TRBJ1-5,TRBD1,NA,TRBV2,TGTGCCAGCAGTACCCCTCGGGCAGGGGGCGGCCAGCCCCAGCATTTT,CASSTPRAGGGQPQHF
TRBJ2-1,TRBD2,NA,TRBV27,TGTGCCAGCAGTCGCCGCCCCTTAGCGGGGGGCCACCATGAGCAGTTCTTC,CASSRRPLAGGHHEQFF
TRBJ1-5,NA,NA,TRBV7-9,TGTGCCAGCAGCTTAGAATACGGTCAGCCCCAGCATTTT,CASSLEYGQPQHF
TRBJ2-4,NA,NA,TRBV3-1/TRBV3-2,TGTGCCAGCAGCCCCCGGAGGGCCAAAAACATTCAGTACTTC,CASSPRRAKNIQYF
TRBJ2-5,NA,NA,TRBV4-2,TGTGCCAGCAGCCAAGACTCCAGAGAGACCCAGTACTTC,CASSQDSRETQYF
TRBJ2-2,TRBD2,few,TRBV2,TGTGCCAGCAGTCCACCGGGACTAGCGGGGCGCACCGGGGAGCTGTTTTTT,CASSPPGLAGRTGELFF
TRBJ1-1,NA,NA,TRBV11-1,TGTGCCAGCAGCTCACAGGGGAACACTGAAGCTTTCTTT,CASSSQGNTEAFF
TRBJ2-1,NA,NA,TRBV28,TGTGCCAGCAGTGGTAGACGGGGGAAGAATGAGCAGTTCTTC,CASSGRRGKNEQFF
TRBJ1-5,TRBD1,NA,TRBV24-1,TGTGCCACCAGTGATGGGACAGGCTTTAGCAATCAGCCCCAGCATTTT,CATSDGTGFSNQPQHF
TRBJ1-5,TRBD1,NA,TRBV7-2,TGTGCCAGCAGCCAGACAGGGGCTCAGCCCCAGCATTTT,CASSQTGAQPQHF
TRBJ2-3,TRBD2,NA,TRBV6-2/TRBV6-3,TGTGCCAGCAGTCCCGACTGGCGGGGGGGCCCCCCGGGAGCAGATACGCAGTATTTT,CASSPDWRGGPPGADTQYF
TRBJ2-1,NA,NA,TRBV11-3,TGTGCCAGCAGCTTAGTAACTAGCTCTGATGAGCAGTTCTTC,CASSLVTSSDEQFF
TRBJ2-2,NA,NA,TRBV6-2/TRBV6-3,TGTGCCAGCAGTTACTCTGGCAGGGTGTCCCCCGGGGAGCTGTTTTTT,CASSYSGRVSPGELFF
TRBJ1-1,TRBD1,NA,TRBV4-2,TGTGCCAGCAGCCAAGATCTACAGGGGCGAGCTTTCTTT,CASSQDLQGRAFF
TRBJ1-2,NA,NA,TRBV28,TGTGCCAGCAGTTCTATAGGGGATTCTCGACCCACTAACTATGGCTACACCTTC,CASSSIGDSRPTNYGYTF
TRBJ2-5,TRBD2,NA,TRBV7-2,TGTGCCAGCAGTTTTCAGGCGGGGGGGCTGGAGACCCAGTACTTC,CASSFQAGGLETQYF
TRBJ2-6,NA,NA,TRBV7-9,TGTGCCAGCAGTTTACCCGGGGTACCTGGGGCCAACGTCCTGACTTTC,CASSLPGVPGANVLTF
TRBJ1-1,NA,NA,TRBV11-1,TGTGCCAGCAGCCCCAGCGGGAGTCACACTGAAGCTTTCTTT,CASSPSGSHTEAFF
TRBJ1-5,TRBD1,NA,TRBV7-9,TGTGCCAGCAGCTCTATGACAGGGATCGGGGCCCAGCATTTT,CASSSMTGIGAQHF
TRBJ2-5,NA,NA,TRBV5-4,TGTGCCAGCAGCACCACCCGAGGGTACCAAGAGACCCAGTACTTC,CASSTTRGYQETQYF
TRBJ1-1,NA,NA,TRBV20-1,TGCAGTTCCGGAGAGTACACTGAAGCTTTCTTT,CSSGEYTEAFF
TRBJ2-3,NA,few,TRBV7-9,TGTGCCAGCAGCACATCGGGGGGCCCCAAAAAAGATACGCAGTATTTT,CASSTSGGPKKDTQYF
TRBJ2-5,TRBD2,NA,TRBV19,TGTGCCAGTAGTACTGCGCGGGGGGAGACCCAGTACTTC,CASSTARGETQYF
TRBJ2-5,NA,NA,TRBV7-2,TGTGCCAGCAGCTTACGGGACACCTCGTCGACCCAGTACTTC,CASSLRDTSSTQYF
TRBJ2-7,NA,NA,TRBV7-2,TGTGCCAGCAGCTTATCAGGGGGGCCCTCCTACGAGCAGTACTTC,CASSLSGGPSYEQYF
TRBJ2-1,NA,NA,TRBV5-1,TGCGCCAGCAGCCCGGGACACTCCGCCTACAATGAGCAGTTCTTC,CASSPGHSAYNEQFF
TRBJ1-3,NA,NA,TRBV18,TGTGCCAGCTCACCACCGCCCCAGGGGCGCACCATATATTTT,CASSPPPQGRTIYF
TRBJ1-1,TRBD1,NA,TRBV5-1,TGCGCCAGCAGCGTAGGACAGGGGGCTTCGGGTACTGAAGCTTTCTTT,CASSVGQGASGTEAFF
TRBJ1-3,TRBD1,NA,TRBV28,TGTGCCAGCAGTTTTCCCCTTACAGGGGTAAGAGGAAACACCATATATTTT,CASSFPLTGVRGNTIYF
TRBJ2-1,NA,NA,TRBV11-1,TGTGCCAGCAGCTTCACAGCTTACTATGAGCAGTTCTTC,CASSFTAYYEQFF
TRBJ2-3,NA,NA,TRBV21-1,TGTGCCAGCAGCACTTTTAGCGGGGTCTCTAGCACAGATACGCAGTATTTT,CASSTFSGVSSTDTQYF
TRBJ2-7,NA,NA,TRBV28,TGTGCCAGCAGTTTGAGAGAGGGCGAGCAGTACTTC,CASSLREGEQYF
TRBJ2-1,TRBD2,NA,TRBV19,TGTGCCAGTAGTATAGGCCTCGTAGGTAGCGGGGGGGCCACAGCAAATGAGCAGTTCTTC,CASSIGLVGSGGATANEQFF
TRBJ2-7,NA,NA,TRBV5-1,TGCGCCAGCAGCCCTACAGGGTCCTACGAGCAGTACTTC,CASSPTGSYEQYF